These T cell receptor beta chains were read from a single sample in a study of T cells in narcolepsy. Sequencing used immunoSEQ multiplex PCR; TCRdb keeps in-frame clones, though not all of them. The sample carries fewer than 30,000 clones, roughly nine tenths recorded once. The sample taken for sequencing was CD45RA- memory CD4+ T cells from PBMCs. The receptor source for this set is a human donor with narcolepsy. CDR3s include the opening cysteine and the closing phenylalanine or tryptophan. D genes are given only for firm matches.

v_call: TRBV12-5; d_call: TRBD1; cdr3_aa: CASGLGQGGGEQFF
v_call: TRBV19; d_call: TRBD1; cdr3_aa: CASSTGGYGYTF
v_call: TRBV4-1; d_call: .; cdr3_aa: CASSQGTFYNEQFF
v_call: TRBV6-1; d_call: TRBD2; cdr3_aa: CASHAGLAGETQYF
v_call: TRBV19; d_call: TRBD2; cdr3_aa: CARTGGPSSYEQYF
v_call: TRBV19; d_call: TRBD2; cdr3_aa: CASRRTSGGGNEQFF
v_call: TRBV4-1; d_call: .; cdr3_aa: CASSQGFGTKNEKLFF
v_call: TRBV4-2; d_call: .; cdr3_aa: CASSQAGASLNIQYF
v_call: TRBV6-5; d_call: TRBD1; cdr3_aa: CASSGQRTGIDGYTF
v_call: TRBV5-1; d_call: .; cdr3_aa: CASSLEDSLYGYTF
v_call: TRBV5-1; d_call: TRBD1; cdr3_aa: CASSLGSGTGGLNEQFF
v_call: TRBV28; d_call: TRBD2; cdr3_aa: CASSSLGSGVGEQFF
v_call: TRBV18; d_call: .; cdr3_aa: CASSPGAGNTIYF
v_call: TRBV7-2; d_call: TRBD2; cdr3_aa: CASSYLAGPGETQYF
v_call: TRBV9; d_call: .; cdr3_aa: CASSVDLPGLNTGELFF
v_call: TRBV11-2; d_call: TRBD2; cdr3_aa: CASSIRGGGENNEQFF
v_call: TRBV13; d_call: .; cdr3_aa: CASSRRNTDTQYF